Presented here are 18 T cell receptor beta chains from one specimen sequenced in a study of shared clonotypes between healthy human individuals. CD45RO-negative cells were positively selected for CCR7, leaving out terminally differentiated effector memory CD45RA+ cells. Assay: immunoSEQ multiplex PCR; the TCRdb copy retains only in-frame clones and omits some. The sample consists of 2 million to 2.5 million clones, under 95% of them appearing once. The sequencing sample was made of naive CD8+ T cells from PBMCs. Every receptor here comes from a young man in good health. Some clones in this sample may be carry-over from other donors' samples.

J is TRBJ1-2 and V is TRBV5-4; TRBD1 agrees at 11 bases. V was clipped by 0 bases and J by 8 bases; unmatched bases: 3. The CDR3 length is 14 residues. Looked up from germline, CDR1 is SGHNT and CDR2 is YYREEE (reference sequence). Here the CDR3 reads CASSLGTGGVGYTF. The DNA of the CDR3 is TGTGCCAGCAGCTTGGGGACAGGGGGCGTCGGCTACACCTTC.

V is TRBV7-8 and J is TRBJ2-7; 11 bases fit TRBD1. Germline V lookup: CDR1 SGHVS, CDR2 FQNEAQ. The CDR3 extends over 15 amino acids. V shed 4 bases, J shed 4 bases, and the junction held 6 bases outside the gene matches. The chain's CDR3 is CASSSRDRGMYEQYF. The CDR3 nucleotides are TGTGCCAGCAGCTCCCGGGACAGGGGGATGTACGAGCAGTACTTC.

The DNA of the CDR3 is TGCGCCAGCAGTCGCGACCTCGGACAGGGGGATCCCATACGCACAGATACGCAGTATTTT. This codes for CASSRDLGQGDPIRTDTQYF. This chain connects TRBV10-1 to TRBJ2-3; 10 positions match TRBD1. After removal of 5 bases from V and 1 base from J, the junction contained 18 bases not matched to a gene. Germline V CDR1 and CDR2: WNHNN, SYGVQD (reference sequence). This CDR3 contains 20 residues.

This clone appeared a single time. The chain couples TRBV29-1 to TRBJ2-1; D is perhaps TRBD1 or TRBD2 (5 bases each). Germline loops: CDR1 SQVTM, CDR2 ANQGSEA. The CDR3 is 13 residues long. V was cut by 7 bases and J by 8 bases, with 18 bases left in between. The CDR3 is CSGWDPLFDEQFF. Written as DNA, the CDR3 is TGCAGCGGCTGGGACCCGCTCTTTGATGAGCAGTTCTTC.

This chain connects TRBV27 to TRBJ1-4; unclear D gene. The germline V gene encodes CDR1 MNHEY and CDR2 SMNVEV (reference sequence). The CDR3 covers 14 residues. Trimming took 2 bases from V and 8 from J, leaving 12 bases between them. CDR3: CASSLMTRGEKLFF. The CDR3 region has the DNA TGTGCCAGCAGTTTAATGACCCGAGGGGAAAAACTGTTTTTT.

The J gene is TRBJ1-2, the V gene TRBV29-1, with TRBD1 matching over 7 bases. The CDR3 sequence is 16 residues long. CDR1 SQVTM and CDR2 ANQGSEA come from the germline V gene. Trimming at V came to 3 bases and at J to 4 bases, leaving 14 bases not matched to a gene. CDR3 sequence reads: CSVDHYTTGSGYGYTF. The CDR3 DNA sequence: TGCAGCGTTGACCATTATACGACAGGGAGCGGCTATGGCTACACCTTC.

J is TRBJ2-1 and V is TRBV13; D is undetermined. This CDR3 spans 12 amino acids. Germline CDR1 reads PRHDT; CDR2 reads FYEKMQ (reference sequence). Deletions cut 3 bases from V and 7 bases from J, with 7 bases between. The CDR3: CASSLGWNEQFF. The CDR3 DNA reads as TGTGCCAGCAGCTTGGGTTGGAATGAGCAGTTCTTC.

This chain joins TRBV4-3 and TRBJ2-6; perhaps TRBD1 as D (6 bases). In germline, CDR1 is LGHNA, CDR2 YSLEER. Trimming stripped 3 bases from V and 2 bases from J, with 11 bases between. This CDR3 comprises 16 residues. CDR3 residues: CASSQSGTTGANVLTF. CDR3 in DNA: TGCGCCAGCAGCCAGTCCGGGACAACTGGGGCCAACGTCCTGACTTTC.

The rearrangement links TRBV7-9 to TRBJ1-6; D unclear. The CDR3 covers 12 residues. Germline loops: CDR1 SEHNR, CDR2 FQNEAQ (reference sequence). Between the trimmed V and J ends, which lost 5 bases and 13 bases, there was a span of 12 bases. CDR3 DNA: TGTGCCAGCAGCGTCTACAGCTCCCCCCTCCACTTT. Translated, it gives CASSVYSSPLHF.

This chain links TRBV28 with TRBJ2-7; D possibly corresponds to TRBD1 (6 bases). Trimming took off 7 bases at V and 5 bases at J, with 15 bases between the two ends. Germline-derived CDR1 and CDR2 are MDHEN and SYDVKM. The CDR3 is 13 amino acids. The CDR3 reads CASTRGGSHEQYF. The CDR3 DNA reads as TGTGCCAGCACCCGAGGGGGATCCCACGAGCAGTACTTC.

Written as DNA, the CDR3 is TGTGCCAGTAGTCTGGGCGGCAGGGACGAGCAGTACTTC. Residues: CASSLGGRDEQYF. The V and J genes are TRBV19 and TRBJ2-7; D is perhaps TRBD1 (5 bases). The V gene lost 5 bases and the J gene lost 5 bases, with 13 bases spanning the gap. This CDR3 region has 13 residues. Germline CDR1 LNHDA, CDR2 SQIVND (reference sequence).

The chain uses TRBV11-3 and TRBJ2-7; no definite D call. With 0 bases removed from V and 7 bases from J, the gap between germline ends came to 7 bases. Germline lookup yields CDR1 SGHNT and CDR2 YENEEA. This CDR3 is built from 12 residues. The DNA of the CDR3 is TGTGCCAGCAGCTTAGATGGCCGGGAGCAGTACTTC. It codes for CASSLDGREQYF.

Regarding this clone: Other DNA sequences of this sample code for an identical CDR3. The chain employs TRBV7-6 and TRBJ2-2; D remains ambiguous. V shed 1 base and J shed 4 bases, with 7 bases lying between them. The CDR3 loop spans 14 amino acids. Per the germline V gene, CDR1 is SGHVS and CDR2 is FNYEAQ. CDR3 nucleotides: TGTGCCAGCAGCTTAGGGGGTGGCACCGGGGAGCTGTTTTTT. Its translation is CASSLGGGTGELFF. The entire variable domain, with the rest obtained from reference TRBV7-6 and TRBJ2-2, is as follows: GAGVSQSPRYKVTKRGQDVALRCDPISGHVSLYWYRQALGQGPEFLTYFNYEAQQDKSGLPNDRFSAERPEGSISTLTIQRTEQRDSAMYRCASSLGGGTGELFFGEGSRLTVL.

The chain links TRBV6-5 to TRBJ1-4; no clear D gene. Trimming cost V 5 bases and J 7 bases, with 17 bases left between them. The germline gives CDR1 MNHEY, CDR2 SVGAGI. There are 15 residues in the CDR3. For the CDR3, the DNA is TGTGCCAGCAGTCCCAACCCCCGCCGGGGTGAAAAACTGTTTTTT. It encodes CASSPNPRRGEKLFF.

The chain links TRBV4-1 to TRBJ2-1; 10 nucleotides match TRBD2. This CDR3 has 18 amino acids. Germline CDR1 is MGHRA and CDR2 is YSYEKL. The V gene end was trimmed by 2 bases and the J gene end by 7 bases; junction bases not matched to a gene: 14. In DNA, the CDR3 is TGCGCCAGCAGCCAACCTCGACTAGCGGGCACCAATGGAAATGAGCAGTTCTTC. This translates into CASSQPRLAGTNGNEQFF.

This clone was found a few times. This same CDR3 is encoded by further DNA sequences in the sample. The rearrangement links TRBV28 to TRBJ1-5, with D uncertain. Per germline, CDR1 MDHEN and CDR2 SYDVKM. The CDR3 extends over 13 amino acids. Trimming removed 6 bases from V and 1 base from J, with 7 bases in between. CDR3 residues: CASSYVSNQPQHF. The CDR3 nucleotides read TGTGCCAGCAGCTATGTAAGCAATCAGCCCCAGCATTTT.

The rearrangement joins TRBV9 to TRBJ2-3; D unclear. The CDR3 is 15 amino acids. Trimming shortened V by 0 bases and J by 0 bases, and 8 bases separated the two germline ends. Germline V gene data show CDR1 as SGDLS and CDR2 as YYNGEE. This CDR3 is CASSVEARSTDTQYF. The DNA of the CDR3 is TGTGCCAGCAGCGTAGAGGCTAGAAGCACAGATACGCAGTATTTT.

This chain links TRBV28 with TRBJ1-5, with no clear D. Trimming pared 3 bases from V and 0 bases from J, leaving 9 bases between. CDR1 and CDR2 from the germline V gene are MDHEN and SYDVKM. CDR3 length equals 15 residues. The CDR3 spells CASSFTTNSNQPQHF. The CDR3 DNA sequence: TGTGCCAGCAGTTTTACGACCAATAGCAATCAGCCCCAGCATTTT.